This T cell receptor beta chain was sequenced for a study of blood T cell repertoires in COVID-19. The sample holds a few counts of this clone. Participant-reported clinical history was the basis for cohort assignment. The data were produced by immunoSEQ multiplex PCR, yet TCRdb's version contains in-frame clones alone and is incomplete. The sample carries 160,000 or so clones, 80% to 90% recorded once. CDR3 size: 13 residues. Germline V gives CDR1 SNHLY, CDR2 FYNNEI. The V gene lost 5 bases and the J gene lost 2 bases, with 7 bases spanning the gap. The sequencing sample was made of PBMCs or T cells enriched from blood (not recorded which). V usage is TRBV2 and J usage is TRBJ2-1, with D unclear. The receptor comes from a man in his fifties who had recovered from COVID-19. The CDR3 DNA reads TGTGCCAGCAGTCCTACGCCCTACAATGAGCAGTTCTTC. Its translation is CASSPTPYNEQFF.